The 9 T cell receptor beta chains in this list originate from one sample, sequenced in a study of T cell repertoires in cytomegalovirus infection. TCRdb passed the reads through MiXCR, listing each CDR3 protein once. The sample lists under 100,000 distinct CDR3 sequences, more than 3% occurring once. Source material: PBMCs. The receptors come from a human donor in good health (CMV status not recorded). Some clones in this sample may be carry-over from other donors' samples.

This clonotype occurred many times. This chain uses TRBV20-1 with TRBJ2-3; D may be TRBD1 (5 bases). With 5 bases removed from V and 1 base from J, the gap between germline ends came to 7 bases. This CDR3 spans 12 amino acids. Germline CDR1 reads DFQATT; CDR2 reads SNEGSKA (reference sequence). The CDR3 region has the DNA TGCAGTGCTGGCAGGGGCACAGATACGCAGTATTTT. As protein: CSAGRGTDTQYF.

This clonotype was seen ten or more times. The chain couples TRBV5-6 to TRBJ1-2; D gene unclear. This CDR3 is 14 amino acids long. V was clipped by 1 base and J by 4 bases, with 11 bases between them. Germline V gives CDR1 SGHDT, CDR2 YYEEEE. CDR3: CASSLNRNTYGYTF. DNA for the CDR3: TGTGCCAGCAGCTTGAACAGAAACACCTATGGCTACACCTTC.

This clonotype was seen at least ten times. This rearrangement joins TRBV3-1 to TRBJ2-7, with no clear D. Germline assignment: CDR1 LGHDT and CDR2 YNNKEL (reference sequence). The V end was cut by 2 bases, the J end by 2 bases, with 10 bases between. This CDR3 is built from 14 residues. CDR3 DNA: TGTGCCAGCAGCCAAATGGTGGGAACCTACGAGCAGTACTTC. Amino acids: CASSQMVGTYEQYF.

This clonotype was seen repeatedly, ten times or more. This chain joins TRBV10-3 and TRBJ1-5, with D unresolved. CDR3 length: 13 residues. Between the trimmed V and J ends, which lost 3 bases and 4 bases, there was a span of 7 bases. Germline V CDR1 and CDR2: ENHRY, SYGVKD. CDR3 coding DNA: TGTGCCATCAGTGAAGGCCCTAATCAGCCCCAGCATTTT. Translation: CAISEGPNQPQHF.

This clonotype showed up many times. The chain uses TRBV7-6 and TRBJ2-1, with 9 bases that match TRBD1. V shed 6 bases, J shed 15 bases, and the junction held 9 bases outside the gene matches. The CDR3 is 12 amino acids. The germline CDR1 and CDR2 sequences are SGHVS and FNYEAQ. CDR3 coding DNA: TGTGCCAGCAGTCTAAACAGGGGGCGAAGGTTCTTC. This sequence encodes CASSLNRGRRFF.

This clonotype was seen ten or more times. This chain links TRBV20-1 with TRBJ2-7, with D unclear. This CDR3 is built from 15 residues. With 3 bases removed from V and 2 bases from J, the gap between germline ends came to 17 bases. Germline V gene data show CDR1 as DFQATT and CDR2 as SNEGSKA (reference sequence). CDR3 residues: CSARSARMPPYEQYF. The CDR3, as DNA: TGCAGTGCTAGGTCTGCGAGGATGCCTCCCTACGAGCAGTACTTC.

This clonotype has ten or more counts. The genes are TRBV12-3 or TRBV12-4 and TRBJ2-3, with TRBD1 identical over 7 bases. Trimming at V came to 7 bases and at J to 3 bases, leaving 10 bases not matched to a gene. The CDR3 has 15 amino acids. The CDR3 DNA is TGTGCCAGCATGAGCAGGGCAGGGGGAACAGATACGCAGTATTTT. Protein: CASMSRAGGTDTQYF.

This clonotype was seen ten or more times. V usage is TRBV6-2 or TRBV6-3 and J usage is TRBJ2-3; no definite D call. The V and J ends lost 6 bases and 3 bases respectively, with 7 bases between them. The germline gives CDR1 MNHEY, CDR2 SVGEGT. The CDR3 consists of 12 residues. The CDR3 DNA follows: TGTGCCAGCAGCCAGAGGACAGATACGCAGTATTTT. Amino acids: CASSQRTDTQYF.

Ten or more counts support this clonotype. This chain's CDR3 is CASSFAVRANTEAFF. The CDR3 DNA reads as TGTGCCAGCAGTTTCGCTGTCAGGGCGAACACTGAAGCTTTCTTT. The chain links TRBV28 to TRBJ1-1; weak D call: TRBD1 (5 bases). V shed 3 bases and J shed 1 base, with 12 bases lying between them. There are 15 residues in the CDR3. Germline V gives CDR1 MDHEN, CDR2 SYDVKM.